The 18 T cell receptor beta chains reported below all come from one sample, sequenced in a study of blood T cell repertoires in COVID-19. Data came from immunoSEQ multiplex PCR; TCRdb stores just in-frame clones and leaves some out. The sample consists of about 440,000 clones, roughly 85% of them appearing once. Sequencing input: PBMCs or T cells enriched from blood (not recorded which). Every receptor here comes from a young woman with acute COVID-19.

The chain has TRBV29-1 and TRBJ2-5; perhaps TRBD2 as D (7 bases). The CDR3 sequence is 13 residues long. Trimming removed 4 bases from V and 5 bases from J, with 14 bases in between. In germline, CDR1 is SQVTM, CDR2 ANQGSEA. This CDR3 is CSVGGGGLETQYF. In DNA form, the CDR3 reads TGCAGCGTTGGGGGAGGGGGTCTCGAGACCCAGTACTTC.

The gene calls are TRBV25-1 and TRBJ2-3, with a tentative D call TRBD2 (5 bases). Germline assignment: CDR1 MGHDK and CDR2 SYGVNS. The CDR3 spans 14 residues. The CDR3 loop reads CATTYYSYTDTQYF. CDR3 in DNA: TGTGCGACTACATATTACAGCTACACAGATACGCAGTATTTT.

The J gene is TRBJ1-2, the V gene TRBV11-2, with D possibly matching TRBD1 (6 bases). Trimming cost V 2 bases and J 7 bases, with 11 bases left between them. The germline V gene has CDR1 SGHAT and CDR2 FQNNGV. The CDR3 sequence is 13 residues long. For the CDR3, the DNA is TGTGCCAGCAGCTTACAACAGGGTTCTGGCTACACCTTC. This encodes CASSLQQGSGYTF.

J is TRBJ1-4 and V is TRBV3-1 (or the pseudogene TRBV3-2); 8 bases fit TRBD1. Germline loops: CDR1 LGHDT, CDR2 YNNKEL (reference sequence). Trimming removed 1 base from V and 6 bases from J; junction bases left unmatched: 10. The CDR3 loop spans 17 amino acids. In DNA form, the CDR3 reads TGTGCCAGCAGCCAAGGACCCCGGACAGGGAGGGATGAAAAACTGTTTTTT. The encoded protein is CASSQGPRTGRDEKLFF.

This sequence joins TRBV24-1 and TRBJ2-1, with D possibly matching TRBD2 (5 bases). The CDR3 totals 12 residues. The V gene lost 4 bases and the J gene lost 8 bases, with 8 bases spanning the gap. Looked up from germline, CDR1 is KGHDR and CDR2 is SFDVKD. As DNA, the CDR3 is TGTGCCACCAGTGAACGGGATGATGAGCAGTTCTTC. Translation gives CATSERDDEQFF.

The CDR3 here is CATSRQNQPQHF. The CDR3 DNA sequence: TGTGCCACCAGCAGACAGAATCAGCCCCAGCATTTT. This chain joins TRBV15 and TRBJ1-5; no clear D gene. V was pared by 2 bases and J by 4 bases, with 3 bases between. CDR1 LNHNV and CDR2 YYDKDF come from the germline V gene (reference sequence). The CDR3 covers 12 residues. Full variable domain (rest looked up from reference TRBV15 and TRBJ1-5): DAMVIQNPRYQVTQFGKPVTLSCSQTLNHNVMYWYQQKSSQAPKLLFHYYDKDFNNEADTPDNFQSRRPNTSFCFLDIRSPGLGDTAMYLCATSRQNQPQHFGDGTRLSIL.

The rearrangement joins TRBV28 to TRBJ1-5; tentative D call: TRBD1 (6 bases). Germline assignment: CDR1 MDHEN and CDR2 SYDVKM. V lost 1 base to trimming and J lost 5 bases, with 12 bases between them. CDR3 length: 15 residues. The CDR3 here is CASSLSRGKHQPQHF. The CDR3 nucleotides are TGTGCCAGCAGTTTATCCAGGGGAAAGCATCAGCCCCAGCATTTT. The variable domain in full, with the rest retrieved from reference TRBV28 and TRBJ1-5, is DVKVTQSSRYLVKRTGEKVFLECVQDMDHENMFWYRQDPGLGLRLIYFSYDVKMKEKGDIPEGYSVSREKKERFSLILESASTNQTSMYLCASSLSRGKHQPQHFGDGTRLSIL.

CDR3 DNA sequence: TGTGCCAGCAGTTACTTGGACAGGGCGGACTATGGCTACACCTTC. Its translation: CASSYLDRADYGYTF. V is TRBV6-5 and J is TRBJ1-2; 8 bases line up with TRBD1. Unmatched junction bases numbered 4, after V lost 1 base and J lost 3 bases. The CDR3 is 15 amino acids. The germline gives CDR1 MNHEY, CDR2 SVGAGI.

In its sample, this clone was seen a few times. The CDR3 coding sequence is TGTGCCAGCCGAATAATTGGACAGGGAAGGTCACCCCTCCACTTT. Its translation: CASRIIGQGRSPLHF. V and J are TRBV6-5 and TRBJ1-6; 8 bases are a match to TRBD1. Per the germline V gene, CDR1 is MNHEY and CDR2 is SVGAGI. V dropped 8 bases and J dropped 10; count of bases not matched to a gene: 13. The length of the CDR3 is 15 residues.

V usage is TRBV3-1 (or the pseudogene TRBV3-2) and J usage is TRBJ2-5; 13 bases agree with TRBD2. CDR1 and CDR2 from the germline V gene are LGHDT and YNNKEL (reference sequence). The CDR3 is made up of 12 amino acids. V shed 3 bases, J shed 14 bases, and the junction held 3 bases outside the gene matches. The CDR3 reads CASSQGLAGIYF. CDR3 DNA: TGTGCCAGCAGCCAGGGACTAGCGGGGATCTACTTC.

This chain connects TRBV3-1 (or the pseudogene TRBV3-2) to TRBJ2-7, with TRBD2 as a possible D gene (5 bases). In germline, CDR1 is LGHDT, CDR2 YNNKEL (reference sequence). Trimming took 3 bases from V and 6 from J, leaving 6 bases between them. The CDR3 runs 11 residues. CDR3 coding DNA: TGTGCCAGCAGCCAGACTATCGAGCAGTACTTC. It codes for CASSQTIEQYF.

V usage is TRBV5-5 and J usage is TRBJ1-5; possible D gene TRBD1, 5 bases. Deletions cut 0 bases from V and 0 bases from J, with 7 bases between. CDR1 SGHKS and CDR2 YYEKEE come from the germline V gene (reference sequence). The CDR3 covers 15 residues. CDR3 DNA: TGTGCCAGCAGCTTGGAGGGGCATAGCAATCAGCCCCAGCATTTT. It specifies CASSLEGHSNQPQHF.

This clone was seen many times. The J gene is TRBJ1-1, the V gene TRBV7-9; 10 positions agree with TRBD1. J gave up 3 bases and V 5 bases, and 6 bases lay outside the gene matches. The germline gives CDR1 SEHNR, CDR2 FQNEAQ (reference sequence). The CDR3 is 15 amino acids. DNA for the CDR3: TGTGCCAGCAGCCGGCGACAGGGGGCGGACACTGAAGCTTTCTTT. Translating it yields CASSRRQGADTEAFF.

Written as DNA, the CDR3 is TGTGCCAGCACAAACCGGGAGGAAATAGCCAAAAACATTCAGTACTTC. Translated: CASTNREEIAKNIQYF. The V gene is TRBV3-1 (or the pseudogene TRBV3-2), the J gene TRBJ2-4; 7 bases fit TRBD2. Per the germline V gene, CDR1 is LGHDT and CDR2 is YNNKEL (reference sequence). This CDR3 has 16 residues. V lost 7 bases to trimming and J lost 0 bases; unmatched junction nucleotides: 9.

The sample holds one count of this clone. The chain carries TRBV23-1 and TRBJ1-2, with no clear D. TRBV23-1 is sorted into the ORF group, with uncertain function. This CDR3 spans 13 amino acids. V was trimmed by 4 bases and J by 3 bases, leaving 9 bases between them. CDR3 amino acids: CASSRPFHYGYTF. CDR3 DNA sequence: TGCGCCAGCAGTCGGCCCTTTCACTATGGCTACACCTTC.

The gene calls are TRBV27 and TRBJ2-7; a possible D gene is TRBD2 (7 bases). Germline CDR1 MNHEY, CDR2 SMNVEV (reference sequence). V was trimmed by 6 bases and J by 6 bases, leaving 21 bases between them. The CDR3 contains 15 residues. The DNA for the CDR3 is TGTGCCAGCAGAGTCCTTTTGGGGGGGGCGAGCGAGCAGTACTTC. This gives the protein CASRVLLGGASEQYF.

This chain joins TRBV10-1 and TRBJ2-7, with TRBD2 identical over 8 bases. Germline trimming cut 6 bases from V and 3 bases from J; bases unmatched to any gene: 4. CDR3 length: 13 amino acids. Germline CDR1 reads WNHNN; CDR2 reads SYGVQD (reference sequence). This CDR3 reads CASSSGTSYEQYF. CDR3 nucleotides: TGCGCCAGCAGCTCGGGGACTAGCTACGAGCAGTACTTC.

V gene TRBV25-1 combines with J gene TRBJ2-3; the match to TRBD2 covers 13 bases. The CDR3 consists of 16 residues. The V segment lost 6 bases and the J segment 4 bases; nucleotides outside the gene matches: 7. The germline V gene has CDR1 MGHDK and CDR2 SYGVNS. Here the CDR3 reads CASSRRTSGSPDTQYF. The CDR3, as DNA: TGTGCCAGCAGCCGCAGGACTAGCGGGAGTCCAGATACGCAGTATTTT.